Sequencing of this T cell receptor (beta chain) was carried out in a study of T cell responses to AZD1222 COVID-19 vaccine (dated by TCRdb to the early 2020s). About the full investigation: AZD1222 recipients whose second dose came at about 4 weeks and those whose second dose came at about 12 weeks were combined into one group, since spike-specific TCR depth and breadth did not differ between the two schedules. TCR sequencing was performed for 233 trial participants, of whom some 200 were given two doses of AZD1222 and around 26 were given two doses of MenACWY control vaccine. Trial participants were enrolled by age into subgroups of 18-55, 56-69 and 70-plus years, and roughly 160, 29 and 62 TCR-sequenced participants, respectively, were included in these subgroups. Beyond this particular receptor, the publication reports: Reportedly, almost half of the unique spike-specific TCRs recognized epitopes lying outside the regions that are mutated in the B.1.351 and B.1.1.7 variants. After two AZD1222 doses, spike-specific TCR breadth and depth were significantly higher than at day 0 and than in MenACWY recipients. Most participants were white British and females outnumbered males, and the authors suggested that clonal diversity may have been underestimated. Vaccine-associated CD4 TCRs spanned the whole spike protein, with dominant responses in regions 160-218 and 743-854. Because no day 14 peak-response samples were available, repertoires were characterized only after the peak T cell response. Conclusions about previously exposed vaccinees were limited because only six or seven AZD1222 recipients were SARS-CoV-2 seropositive at baseline. The 56-69-year group was small, and its depth increase did not reach significance, likely because of low power.

A remark on this clone: No antigen is known for it. No much larger clone is present one base from it, and per-base qualities are unavailable.

The CDR3 regions of human TCRbeta chains were subjected to immunosequencing. As for the authors' bioinformatics: TCRs in the repertoires were matched against a reference library of SARS-CoV-2-specific TCRs that had been generated with the MIRA antigen-specificity platform. Breadth meant the fraction of unique TCRs that were SARS-CoV-2-associated, whereas depth meant the fraction of total T cells that were SARS-CoV-2-associated. Using the MIRA data, each spike-specific TCR was assigned both to the spike region to which the TCR was reactive and to a CD4 or CD8 class. Log10-transformed breadth and depth values were compared by one-way ANOVA with Sidak's multiple comparisons tests. This immuneACCESS table, as held by TCRdb, lists in-frame sequences with V and J called but not all clones. Of the missing ones, under half trace to an unresolved V gene in checked studies; the others have no known cause. D and trimming were read from the DNA, whereas the V and J calls and clone size are those reported in that table. The sample table shows approximately 160,000 clones, and 90% are seen once. About 2.6% of the sample is taken by the ten largest.

The time point tag for this specimen amounts to: baseline before first vaccination. The vaccinee samples were drawn from two UK trials, COV001 and COV002, one of which was a single-blind randomized controlled phase 2/3 trial testing AZD1222 (ChAdOx1 nCoV-19) in healthy adults. For TCRbeta chain sequencing, PBMC samples from trial participants were taken at day 0 and at day 28 after the second dose. Trimming removed 4 bases from V and 2 bases from J, leaving 12 bases between the germline ends. Taken from cysteine to phenylalanine, the CDR3 has 15 residues. Solely the CDR3 DNA is kept, with 45 bases framed from the first base. Taken from the germline V gene, the CDR1 and CDR2 loops are SNHLY and FYNNEI.

The receptor was isolated from an adult in good health. Sequencing used peripheral blood, obtained on day 0 of AZD1222 vaccination. The V and J genes are TRBV2 and TRBJ1-5; tentative D gene TRBD1, with 5 bases matching. The CDR3 loop reads CASSVTRGGNQPQHF. The DNA reads TGTGCCAGCAGTGTTACCCGAGGGGGCAATCAGCCCCAGCATTTT.